The clone carrying this TCR beta chain was seen just once. The data stem from a study of cytomegalovirus exposure and HLA in healthy donors. Produced via immunoSEQ multiplex PCR; TCRdb's table is partial and in-frame only. The sample includes 250,000 to 350,000 clones, roughly 87% seen only once; the top ten take 0.9% to 1%. Trimming took 3 bases from V and 10 from J, leaving 10 bases between them. This CDR3 is 11 amino acids long. Germline V gives CDR1 SGHRS, CDR2 YFSETQ. The chain links TRBV5-1 to TRBJ1-2, with D unclear. The source material was PBMCs. The clonotype was recovered from a man aged 30-40 years in good health and CMV-seronegative. As DNA, the CDR3 is TGCGCCAGCAGCTCGGAGGGCCCCTACACCTTC. It yields the protein CASSSEGPYTF. The variable domain in full, with the rest retrieved from reference TRBV5-1 and TRBJ1-2, is KAGVTQTPRYLIKTRGQQVTLSCSPISGHRSVSWYQQTPGQGLQFLFEYFSETQRNKGNFPGRFSGRQFSNSRSEMNVSTLELGDSALYLCASSSEGPYTFGSGTRLTVV.